This T cell receptor beta chain emerged from a study of blood T cell repertoires in COVID-19. Profiling relied on immunoSEQ multiplex PCR, and the TCRdb table lists in-frame clones only, not all of them. The top ten hold approximately 13% of the sample, which has about 71,000 clones, more than 75% seen once. The sample consisted of peripheral blood. The TCR was taken from a woman aged 80 or older with acute or convalescent COVID-19.

The CDR3 coding sequence is TGCGCCAGCAGCTTGGCCTTGGACAGGGGCCAAGAGACCCAGTACTTC. As protein: CASSLALDRGQETQYF. The rearrangement links TRBV5-1 to TRBJ2-5, with TRBD1 matching 9 bases. CDR3 length equals 16 residues. Germline V gene lookup returns CDR1 SGHRS and CDR2 YFSETQ. Unmatched junction bases numbered 4, after V lost 0 bases and J lost 1 base.